This TCR beta chain was obtained from a study of shared clonotypes between healthy human individuals. In the case of this clone: Its matching antigen is unknown.

Measured with immunoSEQ multiplex PCR; TCRdb has only the in-frame clones, and not every one. The sample records approximately 1,500,000 clones, roughly 97% being singletons. General observations from the study: Around 4.9% of naive CD4 clonotypes were shared across four donors.

The receptor was derived from a man younger than 40 in good health. Input material: naive CD4+ T cells sorted from blood. The sample's subset: CD45RA+ positively selected.

The CDR3 region has the DNA TGCAGCCTCGGCCGTGCGGATGGCACAGATACGCAGTATTTT. Amino acids: CSLGRADGTDTQYF. The chain employs TRBV29-1 and TRBJ2-3; D is unresolved. V was clipped by 8 bases and J by 1 base, with 16 bases between them. The length of the CDR3 is 14 residues. Germline CDR1 reads SQVTM; CDR2 reads ANQGSEA.